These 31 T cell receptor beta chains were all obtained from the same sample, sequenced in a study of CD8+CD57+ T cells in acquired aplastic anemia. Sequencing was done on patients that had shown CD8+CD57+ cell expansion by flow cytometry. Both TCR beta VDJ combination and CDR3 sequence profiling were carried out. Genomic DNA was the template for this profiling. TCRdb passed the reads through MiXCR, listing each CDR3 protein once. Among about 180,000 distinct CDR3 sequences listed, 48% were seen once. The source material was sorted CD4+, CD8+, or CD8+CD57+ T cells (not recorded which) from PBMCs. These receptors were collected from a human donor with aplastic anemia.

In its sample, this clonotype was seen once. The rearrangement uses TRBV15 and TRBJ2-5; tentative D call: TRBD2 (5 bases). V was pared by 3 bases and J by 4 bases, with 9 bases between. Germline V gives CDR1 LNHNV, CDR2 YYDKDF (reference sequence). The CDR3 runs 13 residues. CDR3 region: CATSRRARETQYF. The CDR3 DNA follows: TGTGCCACCAGCAGGCGGGCTCGAGAGACCCAGTACTTC.

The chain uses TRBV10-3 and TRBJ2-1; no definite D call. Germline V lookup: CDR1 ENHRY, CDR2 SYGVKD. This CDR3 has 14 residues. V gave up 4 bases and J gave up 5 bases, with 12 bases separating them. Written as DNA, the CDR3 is TGTGCCATCAGTGGCGGACCAAGAAACAATGAGCAGTTCTTC. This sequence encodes CAISGGPRNNEQFF.

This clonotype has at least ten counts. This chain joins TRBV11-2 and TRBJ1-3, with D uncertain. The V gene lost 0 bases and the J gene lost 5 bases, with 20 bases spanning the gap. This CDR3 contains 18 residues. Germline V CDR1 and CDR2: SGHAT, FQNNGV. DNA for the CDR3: TGTGCCAGCAGCTTAGATGGGGAACGGGAATCTCCGAGAAACACCATATATTTT. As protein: CASSLDGERESPRNTIYF.

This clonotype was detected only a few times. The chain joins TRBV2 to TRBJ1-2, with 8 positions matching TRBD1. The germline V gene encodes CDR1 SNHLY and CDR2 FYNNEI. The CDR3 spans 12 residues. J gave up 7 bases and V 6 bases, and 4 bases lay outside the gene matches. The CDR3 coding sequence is TGTGCCAGCAGACGGACAGGGACTGGCTACACCTTC. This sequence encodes CASRRTGTGYTF.

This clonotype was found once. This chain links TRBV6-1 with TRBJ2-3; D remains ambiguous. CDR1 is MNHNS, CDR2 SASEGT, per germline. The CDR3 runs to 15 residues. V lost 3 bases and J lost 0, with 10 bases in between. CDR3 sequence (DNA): TGTGCCAGCAGTGAGGCCCTGGACAGCACAGATACGCAGTATTTT. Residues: CASSEALDSTDTQYF.

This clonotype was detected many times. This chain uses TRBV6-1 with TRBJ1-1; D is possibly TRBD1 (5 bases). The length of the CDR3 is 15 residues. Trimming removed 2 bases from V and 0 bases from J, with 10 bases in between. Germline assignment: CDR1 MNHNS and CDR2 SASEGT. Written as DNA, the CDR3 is TGTGCCAGCAGTGAATCCGGGACCGTGAACACTGAAGCTTTCTTT. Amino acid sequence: CASSESGTVNTEAFF.

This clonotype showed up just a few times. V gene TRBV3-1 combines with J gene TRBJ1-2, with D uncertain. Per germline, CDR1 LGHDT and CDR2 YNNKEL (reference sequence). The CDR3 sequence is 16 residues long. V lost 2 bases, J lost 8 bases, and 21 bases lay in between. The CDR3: CASSQYRTGREYGYTF. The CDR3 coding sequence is TGTGCCAGCAGCCAATATCGAACCGGACGTGAATACGGCTACACCTTC.

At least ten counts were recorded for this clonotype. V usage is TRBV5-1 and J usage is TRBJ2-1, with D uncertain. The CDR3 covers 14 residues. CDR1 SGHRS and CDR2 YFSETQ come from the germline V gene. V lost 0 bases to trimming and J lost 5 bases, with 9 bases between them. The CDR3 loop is CASSLDAANNEQFF. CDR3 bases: TGCGCCAGCAGCTTGGATGCTGCGAACAATGAGCAGTTCTTC.

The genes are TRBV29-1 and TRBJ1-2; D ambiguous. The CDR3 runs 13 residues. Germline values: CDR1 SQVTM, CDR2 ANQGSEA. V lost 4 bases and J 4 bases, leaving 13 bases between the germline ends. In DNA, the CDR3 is TGCAGCGTTGTCGGAGATCTACTCTATGGCTACACCTTC. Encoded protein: CSVVGDLLYGYTF.

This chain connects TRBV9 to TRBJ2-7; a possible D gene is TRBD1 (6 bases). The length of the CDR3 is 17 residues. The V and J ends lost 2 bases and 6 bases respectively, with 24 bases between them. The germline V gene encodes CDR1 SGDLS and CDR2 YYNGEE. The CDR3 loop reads CASSVRADSYTSCEQYF. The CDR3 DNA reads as TGTGCCAGCAGCGTCCGAGCGGACAGTTACACATCGTGCGAGCAGTACTTC.

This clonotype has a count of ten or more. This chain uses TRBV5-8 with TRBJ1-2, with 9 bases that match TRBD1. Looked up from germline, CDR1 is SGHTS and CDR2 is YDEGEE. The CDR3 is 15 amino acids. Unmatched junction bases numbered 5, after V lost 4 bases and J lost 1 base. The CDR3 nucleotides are TGTGCCAGCAGCCCAAGACAGGGGGGTAACTATGGCTACACCTTC. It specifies CASSPRQGGNYGYTF. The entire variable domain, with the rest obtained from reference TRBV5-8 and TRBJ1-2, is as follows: EAGVTQSPTHLIKTRGQQATLRCSPISGHTSVYWYQQALGLGLQFLLWYDEGEERNRGNFPPRFSGRQFPNYSSELNVNALELEDSALYLCASSPRQGGNYGYTFGSGTRLTVV.

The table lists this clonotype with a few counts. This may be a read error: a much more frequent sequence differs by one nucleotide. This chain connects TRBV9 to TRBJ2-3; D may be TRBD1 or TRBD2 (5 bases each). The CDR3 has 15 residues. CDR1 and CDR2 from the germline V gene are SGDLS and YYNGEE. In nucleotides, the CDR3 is TGTGCCAGCAGCGCCGGACTTTCCCGCACAGGTACGCAGTATTTT. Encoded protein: CASSAGLSRTGTQYF.

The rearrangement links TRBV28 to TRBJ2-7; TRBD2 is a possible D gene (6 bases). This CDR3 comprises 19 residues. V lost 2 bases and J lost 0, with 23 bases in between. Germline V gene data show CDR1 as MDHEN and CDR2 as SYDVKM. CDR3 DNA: TGTGCCAGCAGTTTACTGTGGAGGGGTCTGAGACCGAGCTCCTACGAGCAGTACTTC. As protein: CASSLLWRGLRPSSYEQYF.

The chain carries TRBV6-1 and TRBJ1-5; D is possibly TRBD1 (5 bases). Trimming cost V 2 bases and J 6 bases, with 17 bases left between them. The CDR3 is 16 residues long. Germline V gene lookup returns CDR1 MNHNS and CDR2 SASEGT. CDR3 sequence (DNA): TGTGCCAGCAGTGAACGCCGGGACGGGCGTTTTCAGCCCCAGCATTTT. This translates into CASSERRDGRFQPQHF.

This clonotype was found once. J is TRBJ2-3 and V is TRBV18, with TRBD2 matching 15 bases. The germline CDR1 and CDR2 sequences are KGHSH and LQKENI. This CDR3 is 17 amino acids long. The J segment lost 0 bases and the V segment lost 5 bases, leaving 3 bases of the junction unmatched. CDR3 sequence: CASSSGLAGGSTDTQYF. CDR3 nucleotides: TGTGCCAGCTCATCGGGACTAGCGGGGGGCAGCACAGATACGCAGTATTTT.

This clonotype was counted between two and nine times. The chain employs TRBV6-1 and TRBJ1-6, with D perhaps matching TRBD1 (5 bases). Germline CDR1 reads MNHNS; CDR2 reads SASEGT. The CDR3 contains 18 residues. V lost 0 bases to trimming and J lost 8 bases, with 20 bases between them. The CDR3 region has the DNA TGTGCCAGCAGTGAAGCAAATTTTCGGGGCAGAGGGTATTCACCCCTCCACTTT. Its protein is CASSEANFRGRGYSPLHF.

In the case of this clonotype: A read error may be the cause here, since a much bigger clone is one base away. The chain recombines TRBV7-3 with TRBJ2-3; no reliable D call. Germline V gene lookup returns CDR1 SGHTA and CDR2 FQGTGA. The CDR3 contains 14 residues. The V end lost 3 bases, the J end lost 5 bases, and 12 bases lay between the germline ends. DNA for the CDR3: TGTGCCAGCAGCTTGAGGCCTTTGGTAGATACGCAGTATTTT. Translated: CASSLRPLVDTQYF.

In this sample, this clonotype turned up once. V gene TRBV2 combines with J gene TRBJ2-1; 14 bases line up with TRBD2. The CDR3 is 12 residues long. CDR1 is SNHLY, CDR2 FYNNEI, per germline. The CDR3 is CARGLAGGEQFF. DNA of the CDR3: TGTGCTAGAGGACTAGCGGGAGGTGAGCAGTTCTTC.

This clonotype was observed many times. The CDR3 sequence is CAAGSGPGDTQYF. In DNA form, the CDR3 reads TGTGCCGCCGGCTCCGGGCCCGGCGATACGCAGTATTTT. This chain links TRBV24-1 with TRBJ2-3, with D hard to call. Trimming stripped 12 bases from V and 6 bases from J, with 18 bases between. CDR1 is KGHDR, CDR2 SFDVKD, per germline. This CDR3 has 13 residues.

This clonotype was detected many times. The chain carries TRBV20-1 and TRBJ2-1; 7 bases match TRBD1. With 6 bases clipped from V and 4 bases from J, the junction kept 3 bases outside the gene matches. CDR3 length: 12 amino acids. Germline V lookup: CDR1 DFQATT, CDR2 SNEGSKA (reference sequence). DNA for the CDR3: TGCAGTGCCCCGGGACAGTACAATGAGCAGTTCTTC. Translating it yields CSAPGQYNEQFF.

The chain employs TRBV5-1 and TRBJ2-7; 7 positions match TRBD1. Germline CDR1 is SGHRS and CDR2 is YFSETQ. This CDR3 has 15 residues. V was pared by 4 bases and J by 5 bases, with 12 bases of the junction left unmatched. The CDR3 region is CASSVLKGAFDEQYF. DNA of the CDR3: TGCGCCAGCAGCGTTCTAAAGGGGGCTTTCGACGAGCAGTACTTC.

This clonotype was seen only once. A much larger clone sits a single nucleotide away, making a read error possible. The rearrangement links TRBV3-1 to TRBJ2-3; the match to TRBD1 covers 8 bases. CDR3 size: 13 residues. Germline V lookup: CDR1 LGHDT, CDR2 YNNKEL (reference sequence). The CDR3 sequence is CASSRGGTGTQYF. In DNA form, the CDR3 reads TGTGCCAGCAGCCGAGGGGGGACAGGTACGCAGTATTTT.

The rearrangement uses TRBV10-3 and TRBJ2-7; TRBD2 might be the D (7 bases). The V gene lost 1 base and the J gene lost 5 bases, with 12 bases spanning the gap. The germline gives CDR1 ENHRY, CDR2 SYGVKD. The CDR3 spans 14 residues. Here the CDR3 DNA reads TGTGCCATCAGTGAGTTCGGGGGGCCTGACGAGCAGTACTTC. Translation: CAISEFGGPDEQYF.

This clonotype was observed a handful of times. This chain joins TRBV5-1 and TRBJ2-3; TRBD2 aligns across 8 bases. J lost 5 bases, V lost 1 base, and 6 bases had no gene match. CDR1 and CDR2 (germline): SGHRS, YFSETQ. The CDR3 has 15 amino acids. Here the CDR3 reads CASSLYGGAIDTQYF. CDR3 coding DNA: TGCGCCAGCAGCTTGTACGGGGGGGCCATAGATACGCAGTATTTT.

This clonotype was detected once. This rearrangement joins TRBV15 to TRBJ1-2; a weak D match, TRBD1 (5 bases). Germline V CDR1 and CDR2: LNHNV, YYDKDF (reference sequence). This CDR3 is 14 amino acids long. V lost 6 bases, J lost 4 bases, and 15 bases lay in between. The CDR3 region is CATREGFRSYGYTF. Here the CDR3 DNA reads TGTGCCACCAGGGAGGGGTTCAGGAGCTATGGCTACACCTTC.

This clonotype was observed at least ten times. The CDR3 DNA is TGTGCCACCAGCAGAGATTGGGGGGGTGTTGGGGAGACCCAGTACTTC. Residues: CATSRDWGGVGETQYF. The chain links TRBV15 to TRBJ2-5; 7 positions match TRBD2. Unmatched junction bases numbered 9, after V lost 0 bases and J lost 5 bases. Germline lookup yields CDR1 LNHNV and CDR2 YYDKDF (reference sequence). The CDR3 loop spans 16 amino acids.

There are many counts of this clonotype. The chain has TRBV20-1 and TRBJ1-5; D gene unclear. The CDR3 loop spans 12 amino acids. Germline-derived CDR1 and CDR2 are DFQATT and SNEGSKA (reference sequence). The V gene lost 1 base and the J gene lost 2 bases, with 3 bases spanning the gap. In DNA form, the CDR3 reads TGCAGTGCTAGAGCAGGCAATCAGCCCCAGCATTTT. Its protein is CSARAGNQPQHF.

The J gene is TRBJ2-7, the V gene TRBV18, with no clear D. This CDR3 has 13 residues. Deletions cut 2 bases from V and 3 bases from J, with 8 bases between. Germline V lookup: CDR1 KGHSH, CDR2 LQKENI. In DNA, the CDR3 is TGTGCCAGCTCACCAGACGCAGACTACGAGCAGTACTTC. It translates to CASSPDADYEQYF.

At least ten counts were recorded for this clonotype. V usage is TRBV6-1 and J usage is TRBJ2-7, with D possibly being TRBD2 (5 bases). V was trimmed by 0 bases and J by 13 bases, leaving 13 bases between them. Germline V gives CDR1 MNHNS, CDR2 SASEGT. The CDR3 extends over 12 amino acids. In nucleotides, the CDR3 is TGTGCCAGCAGTGAAGCGGTGAGGGATGCATACTTC. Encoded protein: CASSEAVRDAYF.

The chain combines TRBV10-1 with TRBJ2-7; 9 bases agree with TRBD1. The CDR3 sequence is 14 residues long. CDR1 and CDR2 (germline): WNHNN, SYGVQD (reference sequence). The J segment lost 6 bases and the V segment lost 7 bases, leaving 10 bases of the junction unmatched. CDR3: CASNPGQGGLEQYF. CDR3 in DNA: TGCGCCAGCAATCCGGGACAGGGAGGCCTCGAGCAGTACTTC.

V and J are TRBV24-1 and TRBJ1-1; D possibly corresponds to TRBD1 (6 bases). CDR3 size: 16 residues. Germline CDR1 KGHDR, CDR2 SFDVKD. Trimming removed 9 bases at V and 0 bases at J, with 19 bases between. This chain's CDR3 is CATPIRTERLNTEAFF. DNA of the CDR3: TGTGCCACCCCGATTCGGACAGAGAGATTGAACACTGAAGCTTTCTTT.